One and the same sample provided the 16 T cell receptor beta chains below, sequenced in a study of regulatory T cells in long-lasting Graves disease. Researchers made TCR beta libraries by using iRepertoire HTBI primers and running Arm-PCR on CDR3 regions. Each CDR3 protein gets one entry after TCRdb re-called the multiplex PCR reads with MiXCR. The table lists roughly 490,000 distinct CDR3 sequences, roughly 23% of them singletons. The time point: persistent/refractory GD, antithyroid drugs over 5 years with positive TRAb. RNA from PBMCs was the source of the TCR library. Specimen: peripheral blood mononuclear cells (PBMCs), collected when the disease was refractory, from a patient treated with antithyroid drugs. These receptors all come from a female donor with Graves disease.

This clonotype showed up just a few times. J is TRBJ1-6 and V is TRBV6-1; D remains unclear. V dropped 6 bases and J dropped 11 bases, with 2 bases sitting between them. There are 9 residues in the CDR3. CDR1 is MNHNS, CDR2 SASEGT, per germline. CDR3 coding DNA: TGTGCCAGCAGCCCACCCCTCCACTTT. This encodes CASSPPLHF.

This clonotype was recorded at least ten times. CDR3: CASSEVNRGNEKLFF. The CDR3 coding sequence is TGTGCCAGCTCCGAAGTGAACAGGGGCAATGAAAAACTGTTTTTT. This chain connects TRBV7-2 to TRBJ1-4, with 7 bases identical to TRBD1. This CDR3 has 15 residues. CDR1 SGHTA and CDR2 FQGNSA come from the germline V gene. J was trimmed by 5 bases and V by 8 bases; bases with no gene match: 11.

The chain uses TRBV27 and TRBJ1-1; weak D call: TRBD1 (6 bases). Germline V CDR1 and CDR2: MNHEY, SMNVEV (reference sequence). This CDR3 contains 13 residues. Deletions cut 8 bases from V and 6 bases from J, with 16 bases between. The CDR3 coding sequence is TGTGCCAGCTCTATGAACAGGGATGCTGAAGCTTTCTTT. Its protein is CASSMNRDAEAFF.

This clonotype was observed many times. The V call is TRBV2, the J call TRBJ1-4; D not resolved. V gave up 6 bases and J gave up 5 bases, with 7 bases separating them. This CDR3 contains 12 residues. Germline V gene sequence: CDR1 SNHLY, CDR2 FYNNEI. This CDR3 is CASRIGNEKLFF. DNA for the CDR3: TGTGCCAGCAGGATCGGGAATGAAAAACTGTTTTTT.

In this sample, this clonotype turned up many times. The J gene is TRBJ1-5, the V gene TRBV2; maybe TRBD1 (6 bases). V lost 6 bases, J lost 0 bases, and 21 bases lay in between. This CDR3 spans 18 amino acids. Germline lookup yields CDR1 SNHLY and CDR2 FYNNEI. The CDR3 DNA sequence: TGTGCCAGCAGCGCGCATCGGGGACACACAAATAGCAATCAGCCCCAGCATTTT. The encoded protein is CASSAHRGHTNSNQPQHF.

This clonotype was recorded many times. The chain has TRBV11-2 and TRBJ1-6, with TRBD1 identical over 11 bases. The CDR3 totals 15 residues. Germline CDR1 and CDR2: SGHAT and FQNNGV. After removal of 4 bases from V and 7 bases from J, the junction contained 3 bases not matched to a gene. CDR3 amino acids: CASSSGTGGNSPLHF. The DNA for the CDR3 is TGTGCCAGCAGCTCCGGGACAGGGGGAAATTCACCCCTCCACTTT.

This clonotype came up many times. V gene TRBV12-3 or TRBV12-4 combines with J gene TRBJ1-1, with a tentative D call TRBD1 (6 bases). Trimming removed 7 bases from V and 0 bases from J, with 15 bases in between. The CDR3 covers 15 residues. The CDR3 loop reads CASTLGQGLNTEAFF. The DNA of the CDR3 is TGTGCCAGCACCCTTGGGCAGGGGCTGAACACTGAAGCTTTCTTT.

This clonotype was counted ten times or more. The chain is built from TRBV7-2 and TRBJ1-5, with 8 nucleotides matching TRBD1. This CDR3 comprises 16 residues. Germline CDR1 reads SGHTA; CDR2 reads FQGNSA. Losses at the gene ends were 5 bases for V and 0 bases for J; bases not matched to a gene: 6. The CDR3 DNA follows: TGTGCCAGCAGCGTAACAGGGGGTATTAGCAATCAGCCCCAGCATTTT. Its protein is CASSVTGGISNQPQHF.

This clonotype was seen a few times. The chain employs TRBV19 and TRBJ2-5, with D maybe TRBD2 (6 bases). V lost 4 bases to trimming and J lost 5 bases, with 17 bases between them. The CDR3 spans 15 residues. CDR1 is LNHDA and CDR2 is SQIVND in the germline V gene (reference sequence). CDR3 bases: TGTGCCAGTAGTACAAAGCCTCCGGGGAGGGAGACCCAGTACTTC. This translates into CASSTKPPGRETQYF.

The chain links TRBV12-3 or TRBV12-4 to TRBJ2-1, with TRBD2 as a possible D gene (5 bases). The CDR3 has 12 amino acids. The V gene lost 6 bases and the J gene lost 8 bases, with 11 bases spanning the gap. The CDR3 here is CASSRGLDEQFF. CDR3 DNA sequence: TGTGCCAGCAGCCGAGGACTGGATGAGCAGTTCTTC.

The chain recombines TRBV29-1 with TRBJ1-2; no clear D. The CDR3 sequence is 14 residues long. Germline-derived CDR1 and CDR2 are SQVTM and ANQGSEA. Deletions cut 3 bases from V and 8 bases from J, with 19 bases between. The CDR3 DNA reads TGCAGCGTTGATGTTTGGACGGACGGACGCGGCTACACCTTC. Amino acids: CSVDVWTDGRGYTF.

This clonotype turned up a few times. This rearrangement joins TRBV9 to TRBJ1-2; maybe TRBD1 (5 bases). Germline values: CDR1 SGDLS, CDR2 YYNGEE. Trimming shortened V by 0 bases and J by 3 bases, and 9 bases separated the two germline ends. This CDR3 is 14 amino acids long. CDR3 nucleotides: TGTGCCAGCAGCGTAGGACGGGGCGACTATGGCTACACCTTC. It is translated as CASSVGRGDYGYTF.

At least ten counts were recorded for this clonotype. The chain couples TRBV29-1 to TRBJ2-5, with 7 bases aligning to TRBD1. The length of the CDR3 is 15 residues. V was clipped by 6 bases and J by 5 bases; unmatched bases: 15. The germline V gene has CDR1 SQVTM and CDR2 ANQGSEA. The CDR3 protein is CSVKRVGQAGETQYF. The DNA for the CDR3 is TGCAGCGTGAAAAGGGTAGGACAGGCGGGCGAGACCCAGTACTTC.

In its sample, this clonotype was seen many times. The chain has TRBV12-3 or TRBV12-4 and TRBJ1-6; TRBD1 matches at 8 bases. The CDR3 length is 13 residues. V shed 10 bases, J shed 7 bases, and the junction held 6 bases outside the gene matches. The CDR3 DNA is TGTGCCACAAACAGGGGGGTCAATTCACCCCTCCACTTT. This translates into CATNRGVNSPLHF.

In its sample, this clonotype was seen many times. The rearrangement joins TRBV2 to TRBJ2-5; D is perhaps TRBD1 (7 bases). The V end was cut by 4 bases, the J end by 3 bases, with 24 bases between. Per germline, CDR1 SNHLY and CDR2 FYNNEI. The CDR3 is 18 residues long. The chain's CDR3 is CASSGGQVGGRYEETQYF. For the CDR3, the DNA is TGTGCCAGCAGTGGCGGACAGGTGGGGGGAAGATATGAAGAGACCCAGTACTTC.

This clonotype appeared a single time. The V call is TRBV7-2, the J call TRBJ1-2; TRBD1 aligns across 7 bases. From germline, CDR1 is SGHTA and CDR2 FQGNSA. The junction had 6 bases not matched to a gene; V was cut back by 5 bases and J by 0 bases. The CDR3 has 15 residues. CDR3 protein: CASSRGQRANYGYTF. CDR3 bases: TGTGCCAGCAGCCGGGGACAGAGGGCTAACTATGGCTACACCTTC.